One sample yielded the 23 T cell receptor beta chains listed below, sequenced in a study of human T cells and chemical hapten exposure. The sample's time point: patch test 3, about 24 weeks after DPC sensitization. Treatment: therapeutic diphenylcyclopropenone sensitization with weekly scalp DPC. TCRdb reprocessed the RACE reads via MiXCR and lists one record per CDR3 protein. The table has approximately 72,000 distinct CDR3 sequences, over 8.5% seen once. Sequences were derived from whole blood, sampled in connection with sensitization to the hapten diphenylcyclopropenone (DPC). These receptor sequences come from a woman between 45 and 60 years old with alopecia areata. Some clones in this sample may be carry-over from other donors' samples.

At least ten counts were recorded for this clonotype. The CDR3 DNA reads as TGTGCCAGTGGAGGCGCAGGAAGAGAGACCCAGTACTTC. Amino acids: CASGGAGRETQYF. The gene calls are TRBV19 and TRBJ2-5; possible D gene TRBD2, 5 bases. Trimming left V 8 bases short and J 4 bases short, with 14 bases between. CDR1 and CDR2 (germline): LNHDA, SQIVND (reference sequence). This CDR3 is 13 amino acids long.

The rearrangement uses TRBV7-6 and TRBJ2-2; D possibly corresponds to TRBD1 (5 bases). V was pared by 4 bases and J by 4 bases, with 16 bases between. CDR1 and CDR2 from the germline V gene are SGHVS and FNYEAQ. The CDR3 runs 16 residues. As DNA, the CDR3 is TGTGCCAGCAGCTCCATTGAGGACAAGATCACCGGGGAGCTGTTTTTT. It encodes CASSSIEDKITGELFF.

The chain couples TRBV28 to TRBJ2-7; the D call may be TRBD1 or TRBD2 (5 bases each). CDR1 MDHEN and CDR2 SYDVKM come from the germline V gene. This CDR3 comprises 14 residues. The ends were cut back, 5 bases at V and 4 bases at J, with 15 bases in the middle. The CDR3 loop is CASSVQRGDYEQYF. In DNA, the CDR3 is TGTGCCAGCAGTGTGCAGAGAGGGGATTACGAGCAGTACTTC.

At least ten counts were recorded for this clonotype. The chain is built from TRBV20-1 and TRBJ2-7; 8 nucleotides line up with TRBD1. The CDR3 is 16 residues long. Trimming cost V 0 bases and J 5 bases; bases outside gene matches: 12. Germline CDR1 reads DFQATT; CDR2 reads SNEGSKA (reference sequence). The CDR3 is CSARDHTGQGWNEQYF. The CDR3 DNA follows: TGCAGTGCTAGAGATCATACCGGACAGGGTTGGAACGAGCAGTACTTC.

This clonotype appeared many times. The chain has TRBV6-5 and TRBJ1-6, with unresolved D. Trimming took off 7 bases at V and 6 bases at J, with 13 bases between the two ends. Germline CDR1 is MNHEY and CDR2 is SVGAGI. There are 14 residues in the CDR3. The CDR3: CASTERQFNSPLHF. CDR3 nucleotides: TGTGCCAGCACCGAACGGCAGTTTAATTCACCCCTCCACTTT.

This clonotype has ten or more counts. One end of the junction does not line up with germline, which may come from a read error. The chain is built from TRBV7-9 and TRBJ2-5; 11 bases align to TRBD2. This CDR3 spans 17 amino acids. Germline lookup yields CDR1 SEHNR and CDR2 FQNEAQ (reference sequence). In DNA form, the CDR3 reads TGTGCCAGCAGCTTTCCGGGACTAGCGGCCCTCCAAGAGACCCAGTACTTT. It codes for CASSFPGLAALQETQYF.

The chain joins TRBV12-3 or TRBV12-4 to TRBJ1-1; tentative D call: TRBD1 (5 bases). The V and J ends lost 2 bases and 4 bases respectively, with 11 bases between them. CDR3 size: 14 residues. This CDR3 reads CASSLFQGSTEAFF. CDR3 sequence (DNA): TGTGCCAGCAGTTTATTTCAGGGATCCACTGAAGCTTTCTTT.

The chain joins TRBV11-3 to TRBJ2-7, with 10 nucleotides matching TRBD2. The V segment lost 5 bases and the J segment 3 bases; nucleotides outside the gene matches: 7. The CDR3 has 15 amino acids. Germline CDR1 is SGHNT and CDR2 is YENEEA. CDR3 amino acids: CASSLRTSGDYEQYF. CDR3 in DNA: TGTGCCAGCAGCCTTCGGACTAGCGGTGACTACGAGCAGTACTTC.

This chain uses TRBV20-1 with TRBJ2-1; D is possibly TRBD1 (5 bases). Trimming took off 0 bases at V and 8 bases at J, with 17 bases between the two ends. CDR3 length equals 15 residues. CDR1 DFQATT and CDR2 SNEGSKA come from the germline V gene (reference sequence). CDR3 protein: CSAREPGHYGDEQFF. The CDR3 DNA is TGCAGTGCTAGAGAGCCAGGACACTATGGCGATGAGCAGTTCTTC.

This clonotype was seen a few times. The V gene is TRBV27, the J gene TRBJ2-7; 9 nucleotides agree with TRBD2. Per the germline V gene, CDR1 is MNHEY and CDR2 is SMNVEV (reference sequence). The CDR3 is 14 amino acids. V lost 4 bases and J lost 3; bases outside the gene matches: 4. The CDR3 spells CASSSNSGSYEQYF. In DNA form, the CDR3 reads TGTGCCAGCAGTTCAAATAGCGGGAGCTACGAGCAGTACTTC.

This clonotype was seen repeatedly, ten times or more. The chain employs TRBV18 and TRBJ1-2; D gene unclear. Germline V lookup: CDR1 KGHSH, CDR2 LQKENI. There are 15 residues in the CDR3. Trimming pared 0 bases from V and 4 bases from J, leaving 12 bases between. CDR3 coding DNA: TGTGCCAGCTCACCACCCAACAGTCTAAGCTATGGCTACACCTTC. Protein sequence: CASSPPNSLSYGYTF.

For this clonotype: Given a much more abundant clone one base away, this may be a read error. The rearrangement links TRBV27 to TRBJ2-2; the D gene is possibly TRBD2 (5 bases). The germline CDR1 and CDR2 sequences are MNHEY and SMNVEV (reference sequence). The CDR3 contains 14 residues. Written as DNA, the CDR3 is TGTGCCAGCAGTTCGTATCGGTACACCGGGGAGCTTTTTTTT. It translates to CASSSYRYTGELFF.

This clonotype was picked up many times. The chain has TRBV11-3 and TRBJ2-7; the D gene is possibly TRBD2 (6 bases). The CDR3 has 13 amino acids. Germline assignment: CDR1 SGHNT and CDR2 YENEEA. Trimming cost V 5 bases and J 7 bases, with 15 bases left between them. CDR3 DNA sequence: TGTGCCAGCAGCCCGCATAGAGGAGGGGAGCAGTACTTC. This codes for CASSPHRGGEQYF.

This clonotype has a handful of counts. The CDR3 is CASSSPQYAETQYF. The CDR3 DNA reads TGTGCCAGCAGCTCTCCTCAGTACGCAGAGACCCAGTACTTC. J is TRBJ2-5 and V is TRBV5-6; D call uncertain. V dropped 3 bases and J dropped 4 bases, with 13 bases sitting between them. Germline V gene data show CDR1 as SGHDT and CDR2 as YYEEEE. The CDR3 consists of 14 residues.

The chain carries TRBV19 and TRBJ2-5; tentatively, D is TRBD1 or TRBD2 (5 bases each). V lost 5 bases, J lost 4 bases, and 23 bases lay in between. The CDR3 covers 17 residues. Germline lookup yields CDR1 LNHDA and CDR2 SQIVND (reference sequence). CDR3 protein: CASSPWGRPRRGETQYF. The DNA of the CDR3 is TGTGCCAGTAGTCCATGGGGACGGCCTCGGCGCGGAGAGACCCAGTACTTC.

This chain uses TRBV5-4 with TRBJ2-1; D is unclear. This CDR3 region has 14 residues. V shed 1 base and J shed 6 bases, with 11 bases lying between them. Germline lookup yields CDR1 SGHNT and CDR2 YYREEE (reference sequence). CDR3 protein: CASSLMNRVNEQFF. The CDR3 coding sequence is TGTGCCAGCAGCTTGATGAATAGGGTCAATGAGCAGTTCTTC.

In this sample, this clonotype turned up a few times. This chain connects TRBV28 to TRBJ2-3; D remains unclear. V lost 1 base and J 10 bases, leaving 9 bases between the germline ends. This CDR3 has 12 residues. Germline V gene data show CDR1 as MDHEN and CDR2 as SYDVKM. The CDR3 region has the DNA TGTGCCAGCAGTTTATCCGGAGTCCCGCAGTATTTT. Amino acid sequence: CASSLSGVPQYF.

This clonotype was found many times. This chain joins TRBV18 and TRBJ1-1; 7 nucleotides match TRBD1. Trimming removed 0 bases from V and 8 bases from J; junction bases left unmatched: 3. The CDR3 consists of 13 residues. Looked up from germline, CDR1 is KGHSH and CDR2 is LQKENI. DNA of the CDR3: TGTGCCAGCTCACCACCGGGGACAGTCGAAGCTTTCTTT. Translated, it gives CASSPPGTVEAFF. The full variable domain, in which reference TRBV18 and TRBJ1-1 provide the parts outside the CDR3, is NAGVMQNPRHLVRRRGQEARLRCSPMKGHSHVYWYRQLPEEGLKFMVYLQKENIIDESGMPKERFSAEFPKEGPSILRIQQVVRGDSAAYFCASSPPGTVEAFFGQGTRLTVV.

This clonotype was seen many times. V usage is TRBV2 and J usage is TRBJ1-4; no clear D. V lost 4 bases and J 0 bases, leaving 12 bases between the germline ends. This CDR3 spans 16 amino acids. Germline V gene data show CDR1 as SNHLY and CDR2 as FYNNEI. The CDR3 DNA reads TGTGCCAGCAGTGCCCACTCAGATGCAACTAATGAAAAACTGTTTTTT. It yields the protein CASSAHSDATNEKLFF.

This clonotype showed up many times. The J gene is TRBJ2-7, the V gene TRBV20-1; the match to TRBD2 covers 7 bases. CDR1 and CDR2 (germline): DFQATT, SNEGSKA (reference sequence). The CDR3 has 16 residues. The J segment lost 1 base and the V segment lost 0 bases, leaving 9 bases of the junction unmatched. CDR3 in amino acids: CSARDIRGEGSYEQYF. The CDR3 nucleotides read TGCAGTGCTAGAGATATTCGGGGGGAAGGTTCCTACGAGCAGTACTTC.

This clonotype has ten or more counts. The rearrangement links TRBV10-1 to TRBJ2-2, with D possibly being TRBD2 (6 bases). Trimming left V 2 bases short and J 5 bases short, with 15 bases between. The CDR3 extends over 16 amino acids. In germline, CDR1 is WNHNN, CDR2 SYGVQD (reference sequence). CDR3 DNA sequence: TGCGCCAGCAGTGAGACGGGGAGGCCAAGAACCGGGGAGCTGTTTTTT. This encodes CASSETGRPRTGELFF.

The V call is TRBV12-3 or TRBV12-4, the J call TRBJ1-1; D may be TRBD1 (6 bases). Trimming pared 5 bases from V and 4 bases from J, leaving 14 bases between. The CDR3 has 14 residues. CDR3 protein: CASSLQGGATEAFF. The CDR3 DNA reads TGTGCCAGCAGTCTACAGGGTGGGGCCACTGAAGCTTTCTTT.

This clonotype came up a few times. In DNA, the CDR3 is TGTGCCAGCAGCTCCGGACAGGGGAGTTACAATGAGCAGTTCTTC. Amino acid sequence: CASSSGQGSYNEQFF. The V and J genes are TRBV11-3 and TRBJ2-1; 9 nucleotides agree with TRBD1. The J segment lost 4 bases and the V segment lost 4 bases, leaving 5 bases of the junction unmatched. Germline V gene sequence: CDR1 SGHNT, CDR2 YENEEA. The CDR3 is made up of 15 amino acids.